This T cell receptor (beta chain) was identified during a study of blood T cell repertoires in COVID-19. Turning to the study itself: Spain, Italy and the United States supplied samples that represented acute and convalescent COVID-19. The analysed material was cDNA or gDNA that came from T cells, B-cell-depleted T cells, or PBMCs.

Germline CDR1 GTSNPN, CDR2 SVGIG (reference sequence). This CDR3 is 13 amino acids long. J was trimmed by 2 bases and V by 8 bases; bases with no gene match: 7. Original methodology: Estimation of nucleated cell counts was performed using reference gene primer amplification. Profiled with immunoSEQ multiplex PCR; TCRdb holds only in-frame clones, not every one. V, J and clone size were drawn from that table, and D and trimming were deduced from the DNA. The profile shows roughly 40,000 clones, about 79% of them singletons. The chain has TRBV30 and TRBJ2-3; 7 bases are a match to TRBD1. This receptor was identified in a human donor with acute or convalescent COVID-19. The donor label of this sample is uncertain. The sample was peripheral blood. CDR3 nucleotide sequence: TGTGCCAGATCCAGGGGGAACACAGATACGCAGTATTTT. Its protein product is CARSRGNTDTQYF.